The table lists the clone carrying this T cell receptor (beta chain) with a few counts. No antigen is known for it. The sample belongs to a study of T-cell memory formation after mild COVID-19. On the study more broadly: TCR clusters were largely donor specific. Whole-study findings and limits: The second-wave clones peaking on day 37 were not confirmed as SARS-CoV-2-specific. Clones that contracted clustered mainly in CM and EM if CD4+ and in EMRA if CD8+.

Constant-segment primers served in 5'RACE that generated TCR alpha and TCR beta cDNA libraries bearing sample barcodes and UMIs. TCRdb called the 5' RACE reads again in MiXCR, with one record for every CDR3 protein. The sample has 450,000 to 650,000 distinct CDR3 sequences, about 20% seen once. The specimen sequenced was PBMCs or a T cell subset sorted from them (not recorded which). The TCR comes from an adult woman who had mild COVID-19 (a few samples of this study predate the infection). Cell type and time point are not known.

The CDR3 here is CASSRLVEAFF. The DNA for the CDR3 is TGTGCCAGCAGCCGTCTGGTGGAAGCTTTCTTT. This sequence joins TRBV7-9 and TRBJ1-1; D gene unclear. V shed 5 bases and J shed 8 bases, with 9 bases lying between them. The CDR3 has 11 residues. Germline CDR1 is SEHNR and CDR2 is FQNEAQ (reference sequence).